This T cell receptor (beta chain) was documented in a study of blood T cell repertoires in COVID-19. Across the whole study: Material from acute and convalescent COVID-19 was sourced from the United States, Italy and Spain. From T cells, B-cell-depleted T cells, or PBMCs came the material, which was cDNA or gDNA.

The table lists this clone with a count of one. In the authors' methods: Cell counts per sample came from amplifying reference gene primers. Profiled with immunoSEQ multiplex PCR; TCRdb holds only in-frame clones, not every one. V, J and clone size were drawn from that table, and D and trimming were deduced from the DNA. This sample has approximately 200,000 clones, with 85% to 90% found just once. The sample comprised peripheral blood. This sequence originates from a man aged 55 to 69 who had recovered from COVID-19.

CDR3 bases: TGTGCCAGCAGCTTAGGGAGGGGCGAGGAGGGCCCCGTATTAACAGATACGCAGTATTTT. The encoded protein is CASSLGRGEEGPVLTDTQYF. The rearrangement joins TRBV11-3 to TRBJ2-3; D possibly corresponds to TRBD2 (6 bases). The ends were cut back, 1 base at V and 3 bases at J, with 26 bases in the middle. Germline CDR1 reads SGHNT; CDR2 reads YENEEA. CDR3 length: 20 residues.